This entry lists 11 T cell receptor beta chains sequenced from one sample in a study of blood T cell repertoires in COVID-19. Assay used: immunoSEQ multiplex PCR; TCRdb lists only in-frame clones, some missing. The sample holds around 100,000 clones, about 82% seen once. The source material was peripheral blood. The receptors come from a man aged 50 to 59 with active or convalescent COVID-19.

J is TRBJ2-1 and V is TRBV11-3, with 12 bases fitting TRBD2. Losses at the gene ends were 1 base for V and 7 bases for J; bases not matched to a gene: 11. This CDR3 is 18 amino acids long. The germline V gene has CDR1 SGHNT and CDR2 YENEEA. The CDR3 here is CASSLASGRAEMGNEQFF. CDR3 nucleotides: TGTGCCAGCAGCTTAGCTAGCGGGAGGGCCGAAATGGGGAATGAGCAGTTCTTC.

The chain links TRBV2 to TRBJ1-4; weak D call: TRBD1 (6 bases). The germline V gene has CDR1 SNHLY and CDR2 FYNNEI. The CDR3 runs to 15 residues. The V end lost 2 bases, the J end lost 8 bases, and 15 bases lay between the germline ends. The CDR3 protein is CASSEWGGRWEKLFF. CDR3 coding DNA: TGTGCCAGCAGTGAATGGGGGGGGCGTTGGGAAAAACTGTTTTTT.

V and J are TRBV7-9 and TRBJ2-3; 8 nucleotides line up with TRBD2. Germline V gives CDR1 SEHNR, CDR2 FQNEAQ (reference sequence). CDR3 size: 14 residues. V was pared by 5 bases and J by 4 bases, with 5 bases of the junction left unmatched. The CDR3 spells CASSTSGGPDTQYF. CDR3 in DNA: TGTGCCAGCAGCACCTCGGGAGGGCCAGATACGCAGTATTTT.

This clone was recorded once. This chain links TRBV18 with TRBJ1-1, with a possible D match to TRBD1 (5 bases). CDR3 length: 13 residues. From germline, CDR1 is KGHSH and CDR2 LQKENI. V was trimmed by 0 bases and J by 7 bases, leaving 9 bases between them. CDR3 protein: CASSPPGADEAFF. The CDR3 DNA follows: TGTGCCAGCTCACCACCAGGGGCCGATGAAGCTTTCTTT.

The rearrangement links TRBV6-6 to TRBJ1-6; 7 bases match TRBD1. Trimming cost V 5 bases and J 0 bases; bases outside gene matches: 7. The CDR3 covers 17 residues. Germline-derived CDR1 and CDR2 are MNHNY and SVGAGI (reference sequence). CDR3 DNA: TGTGCCAGCAGTCCCCGGACAGGAAGCTCCTATAATTCACCCCTCCACTTT. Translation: CASSPRTGSSYNSPLHF.

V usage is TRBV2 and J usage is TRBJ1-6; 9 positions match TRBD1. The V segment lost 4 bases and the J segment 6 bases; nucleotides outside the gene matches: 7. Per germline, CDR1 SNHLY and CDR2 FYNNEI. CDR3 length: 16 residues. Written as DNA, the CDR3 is TGTGCCAGCAGTGCAAGACCGGGACAGGGTAATTCACCCCTCCACTTT. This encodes CASSARPGQGNSPLHF.

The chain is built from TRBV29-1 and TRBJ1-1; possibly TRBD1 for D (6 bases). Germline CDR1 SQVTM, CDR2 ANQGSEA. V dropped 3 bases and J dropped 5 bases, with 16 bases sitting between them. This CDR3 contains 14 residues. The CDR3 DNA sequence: TGCAGCGTTGACGCCGGGGGGCGGTGGACTGAAGCTTTCTTT. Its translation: CSVDAGGRWTEAFF. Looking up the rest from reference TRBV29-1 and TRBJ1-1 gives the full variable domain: SAVISQKPSRDICQRGTSLTIQCQVDSQVTMMFWYRQQPGQSLTLIATANQGSEATYESGFVIDKFPISRPNLTFSTLTVSNMSPEDSSIYLCSVDAGGRWTEAFFGQGTRLTVV.

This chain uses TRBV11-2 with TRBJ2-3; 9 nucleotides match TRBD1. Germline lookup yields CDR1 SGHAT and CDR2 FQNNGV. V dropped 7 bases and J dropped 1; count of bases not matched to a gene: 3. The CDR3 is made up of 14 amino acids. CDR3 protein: CASTRDRGTDTQYF. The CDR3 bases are TGTGCCAGCACCCGGGACAGGGGCACAGATACGCAGTATTTT.

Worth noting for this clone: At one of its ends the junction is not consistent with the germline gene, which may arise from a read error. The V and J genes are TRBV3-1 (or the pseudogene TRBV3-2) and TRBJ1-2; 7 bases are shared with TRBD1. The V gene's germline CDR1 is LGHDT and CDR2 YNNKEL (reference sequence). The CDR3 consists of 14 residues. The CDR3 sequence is CASNQQGNLYGYTF. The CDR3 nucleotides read TGTGCCAGCAACCAACAGGGGAACCTCTATGGCTACACCTTC.

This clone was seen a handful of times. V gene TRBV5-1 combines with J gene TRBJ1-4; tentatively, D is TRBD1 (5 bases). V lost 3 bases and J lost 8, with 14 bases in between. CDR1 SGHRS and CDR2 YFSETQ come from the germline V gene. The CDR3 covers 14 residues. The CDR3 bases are TGCGCCAGCAGCTCGGGTTACCAGGGCGAAAAACTGTTTTTT. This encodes CASSSGYQGEKLFF.

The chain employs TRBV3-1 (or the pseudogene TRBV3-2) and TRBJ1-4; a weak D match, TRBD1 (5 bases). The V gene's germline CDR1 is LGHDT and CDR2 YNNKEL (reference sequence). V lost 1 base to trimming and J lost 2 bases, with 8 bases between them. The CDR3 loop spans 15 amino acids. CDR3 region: CASSQADMTNEKLFF. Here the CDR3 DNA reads TGTGCCAGCAGCCAAGCGGACATGACTAATGAAAAACTGTTTTTT.